Listed below are T cell receptor beta chains from one sample, sequenced in a study of a mutant IDH1 vaccine in newly diagnosed glioma. Sequencing used immunoSEQ multiplex PCR; TCRdb keeps in-frame clones, though not all of them. The sample lists approximately 110,000 clones, roughly 90% occurring once. No antigen has been assigned to these receptors. Sequenced material: PBMCs, taken from a glioma patient whose treatment included an IDH1 peptide vaccine. The source is a woman aged 50 to 65 with glioma. CDR3s include the opening cysteine and the closing phenylalanine or tryptophan. D genes are given only for firm matches. For some rows the clone size is stated as once, few or many, or as a class when expanded; others skip it.

j_gene | v_gene | abundance | d_gene | CDR3aa | CDR3nt
TRBJ2-1 | TRBV30 | NA | TRBD2 | CAWSPASGDEQFF | TGTGCCTGGAGCCCTGCTAGCGGGGACGAGCAGTTCTTC
TRBJ1-4 | TRBV18 | NA | TRBD1 | CASSPGTGGREKLFF | TGTGCCAGCTCACCCGGGACAGGGGGCAGAGAAAAACTGTTTTTT
TRBJ2-5 | TRBV19 | once | NA | CASSSTGYLDLQETQYF | TGTGCCAGTAGTTCTACGGGGTACTTGGACCTACAAGAGACCCAGTACTTC
TRBJ2-7 | TRBV10-3 | NA | NA | CAISDGSYEQYF | TGTGCCATCAGTGACGGGTCCTACGAGCAGTACTTC
TRBJ1-3 | TRBV7-8 | NA | TRBD1 | CASRMGTGAFSSSGNTIYF | TGTGCCAGCAGAATGGGGACAGGGGCCTTCTCAAGCTCTGGAAACACCATATATTTT
TRBJ1-2 | TRBV6-5 | once | NA | CASSLDRNYGYTF | TGTGCCAGCTCCTTGGACAGAAACTATGGCTACACCTTC
TRBJ2-7 | TRBV20-1 | NA | NA | CSARQGYEQYF | TGCAGTGCTAGACAGGGGTACGAGCAGTACTTC
TRBJ2-1 | TRBV11-2 | once | NA | CASSLAGSSSYNEQFF | TGTGCCAGCAGCTTAGCTGGGAGTAGCTCCTACAATGAGCAGTTCTTC
TRBJ1-1 | TRBV28 | once | NA | CASGQWGGEAFF | TGTGCCAGCGGCCAATGGGGGGGCGAAGCTTTCTTT
TRBJ2-5 | TRBV5-1 | NA | NA | CASSLAEGGQYF | TGCGCCAGCAGCTTGGCCGAGGGCGGGCAGTACTTC
TRBJ1-2 | TRBV7-9 | NA | NA | CASSFPGQFTYGYTF | TGTGCCAGCAGCTTTCCGGGACAATTTACCTATGGCTACACCTTC
TRBJ1-6 | TRBV7-8 | NA | NA | CASSLANGPGNSPLHF | TGTGCCAGCAGCTTAGCTAATGGGCCTGGTAATTCACCCCTCCACTTT
TRBJ2-7 | TRBV7-3 | NA | TRBD2 | CASSSRTSGTYEQYF | TGTGCCAGCAGCTCCCGGACTAGCGGAACCTACGAGCAGTACTTC
TRBJ1-1 | TRBV11-2 | NA | NA | CASSDDVRPGAHGEAFF | TGTGCCAGCAGCGATGATGTACGGCCGGGGGCCCATGGTGAAGCTTTCTTT
TRBJ1-1 | TRBV20-1 | NA | NA | CNFGGTEAFF | TGCAATTTTGGAGGGACTGAAGCTTTCTTT
TRBJ1-2 | TRBV6-1 | NA | NA | CASSLDSSNYGYTF | TGTGCCAGCTCCCTCGACAGTTCTAACTATGGCTACACCTTC
TRBJ1-4 | TRBV6-1 | NA | NA | CASSFQGKGEKLFF | TGTGCCAGCAGTTTCCAGGGGAAGGGCGAAAAACTGTTTTTT
TRBJ2-1 | TRBV6-1 | NA | TRBD2 | CASRMGGRRNEQFF | TGTGCCAGCAGGATGGGGGGGAGACGAAATGAGCAGTTCTTC
TRBJ2-7 | TRBV11-2 | NA | TRBD2 | CASSGGLAWSEQYF | TGTGCCAGCAGCGGCGGACTAGCGTGGAGCGAGCAGTACTTC
TRBJ2-5 | TRBV5-4 | NA | NA | CASSLVGGWGQETQYF | TGTGCCAGCAGCTTGGTGGGGGGATGGGGACAAGAGACCCAGTACTTC
TRBJ2-7 | TRBV5-1 | NA | NA | CASSPGQGPYEQYF | TGCGCCAGCAGCCCCGGCCAGGGTCCCTACGAGCAGTACTTC
TRBJ1-2 | TRBV13 | NA | NA | CASSQRPTGANGYTF | TGTGCCAGCAGCCAGCGCCCGACAGGAGCGAATGGCTACACCTTC
TRBJ2-1 | TRBV5-1 | NA | NA | CASSLTLAGFYNEQFF | TGCGCCAGCAGCTTGACCCTCGCGGGTTTCTACAATGAGCAGTTCTTC
TRBJ2-3 | TRBV20-1 | NA | NA | CSSEVDTQYF | TGCAGTTCGGAGGTAGATACGCAGTATTTT
TRBJ2-6 | TRBV7-9 | once | TRBD1 | CASSSTGRSSEAGANVLTF | TGTGCCAGCAGCTCGACAGGGAGATCGTCGGAGGCTGGGGCCAACGTCCTGACTTTC
TRBJ2-2 | TRBV5-4 | NA | TRBD2 | CASSLEVGLAGDTGELFF | TGTGCCAGCAGCTTGGAAGTCGGGCTAGCGGGGGATACCGGGGAGCTGTTTTTT
TRBJ1-1 | TRBV5-6 | NA | TRBD1 | CASSLRETGGRAFF | TGTGCCAGCAGCCTTAGGGAGACAGGGGGGCGAGCTTTCTTT
TRBJ2-1 | TRBV10-3 | NA | NA | CAISESNSYNEQFF | TGTGCCATCAGTGAGTCGAACTCCTACAATGAGCAGTTCTTC
TRBJ1-2 | TRBV6-1 | NA | NA | CASSGGGYTF | TGTGCCAGCAGCGGGGGAGGCTACACCTTC
TRBJ2-5 | TRBV30 | NA | NA | CAWSPPNAPETQYF | TGTGCCTGGAGTCCCCCGAACGCCCCAGAGACCCAGTACTTC
TRBJ2-7 | TRBV6-6 | NA | NA | CASLLAGHPYEQYF | TGTGCCAGCCTCCTTGCGGGACACCCCTACGAGCAGTACTTC
TRBJ2-3 | TRBV19 | NA | NA | CASSIVGALSTDTQYF | TGTGCCAGTAGTATAGTTGGGGCCTTAAGCACAGATACGCAGTATTTT
TRBJ1-1 | TRBV19 | few | NA | CASSIQGIGVNTEAFF | TGTGCCAGTAGTATACAGGGAATTGGAGTGAACACTGAAGCTTTCTTT
TRBJ1-2 | TRBV6-6 | once | NA | CASSYSTEYYGYTF | TGTGCCAGCAGTTACTCGACAGAATACTATGGCTACACCTTC
TRBJ2-1 | TRBV6-1 | NA | NA | CASSGRGRGNEQFF | TGTGCCAGCAGTGGTCGAGGGAGGGGGAATGAGCAGTTCTTC
TRBJ2-1 | TRBV19 | once | TRBD2 | CASSISSGYNEQFF | TGTGCCAGTAGTATTTCTAGCGGCTACAATGAGCAGTTCTTC
TRBJ2-1 | TRBV7-3 | NA | TRBD1 | CASSAGTATYNEQFF | TGTGCCAGCAGCGCCGGGACAGCAACATACAATGAGCAGTTCTTC
TRBJ2-7 | TRBV7-2 | NA | NA | CASSLVGGQAYEQYF | TGTGCCAGCAGCTTAGTAGGCGGGCAAGCCTACGAGCAGTACTTC
TRBJ2-7 | TRBV27 | once | NA | CASGRSYEQYF | TGTGCCAGCGGCCGCTCCTACGAGCAGTACTTC
TRBJ2-5 | TRBV5-1 | NA | NA | CASSLGVQETQYF | TGCGCCAGCAGCTTAGGGGTCCAAGAGACCCAGTACTTC
TRBJ2-1 | TRBV18 | once | NA | CASSPRRDSYNEQFF | TGTGCCAGCTCACCGCGGCGGGACTCCTACAATGAGCAGTTCTTC